These T cell receptor beta chains were read from a single sample in a study of blood T cell repertoires in COVID-19. The repertoire was sequenced with immunoSEQ multiplex PCR; TCRdb's copy has only in-frame clones and lacks some. This sample has tens of thousands of clones; roughly 86% occur once, and the top ten carry about 37%. Sequencing was carried out using peripheral blood. Receptors were obtained from a man in his sixties or seventies with acute or convalescent COVID-19. CDR3s leave out the opening cysteine and the closing phenylalanine or tryptophan. Not every row has a clone size; where given, it reads once, few, many or a size class.

abundance	v_gene	j_gene	CDR3aa
NA	TRBV6-5	TRBJ2-7	ASRAGSYEQY
NA	TRBV6-5	TRBJ1-5	AATTGNQPQH
NA	TRBV29-1	TRBJ2-2	SVQTVPNTGELF
NA	TRBV7-3	TRBJ2-5	ASSRGVGETQY
few	TRBV7-2	TRBJ2-1	ASSLGQGGFNEQF
once	TRBV28	TRBJ1-4	ASSFPTVGEKLF
once	TRBV28	TRBJ2-4	ASGGLGNIQY
NA	TRBV18	TRBJ1-1	ASSPGHLNTEAF
NA	TRBV28	TRBJ2-5	ASSLLADLQETQY
NA	TRBV5-5	TRBJ2-7	ASSLEGGTFYYEQY
NA	TRBV27	TRBJ2-3	ASSLRGTSGGRTDTQY
NA	TRBV5-1	TRBJ1-6	ASSHGQGVNSPLH
NA	TRBV2	TRBJ2-7	ASSELGQGGSEQY
NA	TRBV2	TRBJ1-6	ASSERSSYNSPLH
NA	TRBV4-3	TRBJ1-1	ASSQEVGQGPEAF
once	TRBV28	TRBJ2-7	ASKQGLAVSYEQY
NA	TRBV24-1	TRBJ1-2	ATSDGARTGVGYT
NA	TRBV19	TRBJ1-1	ASSIRSVSQAF
NA	TRBV7-9	TRBJ1-1	ASSSRDRVDAF
NA	TRBV27	TRBJ2-5	ASRTTSGTQETQY
few	TRBV5-1	TRBJ2-5	ASSVGTSGGRETQY
few	TRBV5-6	TRBJ1-5	ASSLEGQQSNQPQH
few	TRBV5-1	TRBJ1-3	ASSLTGGGNTIY
NA	TRBV28	TRBJ2-7	ASSKTGEGYEQY
NA	TRBV25-1	TRBJ2-1	ASTKLNEQF
NA	TRBV7-8	TRBJ2-7	ASSSQVGGYEQY
NA	TRBV3-1/TRBV3-2	TRBJ2-7	ASSQDPGQNREQY
NA	TRBV2	TRBJ1-1	ASKGTGPNTEAF
NA	TRBV7-2	TRBJ2-7	ASSLAAGANEQY
few	TRBV7-2	TRBJ2-1	ASTASGNSYNEQF
NA	TRBV12-3/TRBV12-4	TRBJ1-2	ASSLGQGYGYT
NA	TRBV27	TRBJ2-7	ASSSPGQGAYEQY
few	TRBV7-9	TRBJ1-2	ASIPLRGNYGYT
NA	TRBV27	TRBJ2-7	ASSRPAGEQY
NA	TRBV28	TRBJ2-7	ASSSSGRGRGNEQY
NA	TRBV7-9	TRBJ2-7	ASSSPSGLAGVEQY
few	TRBV4-1	TRBJ2-1	ASSQDGQTAGIQRYEQF
NA	TRBV6-6	TRBJ1-5	ASSYSSGNGQPQH
NA	TRBV2	TRBJ1-1	ASSEATGGITEAF
NA	TRBV7-9	TRBJ1-4	ASSRTGIEGKLF
NA	TRBV10-3	TRBJ2-3	AISESRRAGTDTQY
NA	TRBV10-3	TRBJ2-1	AISLTSGSSYNEQF
NA	TRBV5-5	TRBJ2-1	ASSLAGRPYNEQF
NA	TRBV2	TRBJ1-1	ASSEAGQGKAF
NA	TRBV28	TRBJ2-2	ASSLSGRANTGELF
NA	TRBV9	TRBJ1-2	ASSVLTGEGYT
NA	TRBV20-1	TRBJ2-2	SAKGAGELF
NA	TRBV18	TRBJ2-1	ASSPPSGGAGINEQF
NA	TRBV7-2	TRBJ1-5	ASSSGQPNQPQH
NA	TRBV11-2	TRBJ2-7	ASSLDDGRALPYEQY